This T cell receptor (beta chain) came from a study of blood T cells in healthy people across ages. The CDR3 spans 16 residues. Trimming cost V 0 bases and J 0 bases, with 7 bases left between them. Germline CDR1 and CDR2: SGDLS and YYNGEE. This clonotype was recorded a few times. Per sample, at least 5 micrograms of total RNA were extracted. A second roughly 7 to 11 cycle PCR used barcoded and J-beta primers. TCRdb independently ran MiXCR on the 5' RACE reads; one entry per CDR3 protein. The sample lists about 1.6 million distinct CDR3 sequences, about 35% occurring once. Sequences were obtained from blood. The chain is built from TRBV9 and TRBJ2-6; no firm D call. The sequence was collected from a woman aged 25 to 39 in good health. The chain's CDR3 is CASSVGVGSGANVLTF. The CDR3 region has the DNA TGTGCCAGCAGCGTAGGGGTGGGCTCTGGGGCCAACGTCCTGACTTTC.